These T cell receptor beta chains were read from a single sample in a study of CXCR3-negative and CXCR3-positive naive CD8 T cells. TCRdb reprocessed the 5' RACE reads, with one entry per CDR3 protein and no DNA. This table holds over 80,000 distinct CDR3 sequences. Input material: naive CXCR3- CD8+ T cells from blood. The source is a human donor in good health. Some clones in this sample may be carry-over from other donors' samples. The CDR3 runs from the conserved cysteine through the conserved F or W. Fields, in order: V gene, J gene, CDR3 protein.

v_call: TRBV12-3/TRBV12-4
j_call: TRBJ2-3
cdr3_aa: CASSFSGLTGRTDTQYF

v_call: TRBV7-9
j_call: TRBJ2-2
cdr3_aa: CASTLTGELFF

v_call: TRBV4-1
j_call: TRBJ1-5
cdr3_aa: CASSQADRGLSNQPQHF

v_call: TRBV13
j_call: TRBJ2-1
cdr3_aa: CASSLELASLYNEQFF

v_call: TRBV28
j_call: TRBJ2-1
cdr3_aa: CASSSSSRGNEQFF

v_call: TRBV12-3/TRBV12-4
j_call: TRBJ2-1
cdr3_aa: CASSSLSRATPDEQFF

v_call: TRBV6-5
j_call: TRBJ2-7
cdr3_aa: CASSYRDGNYEQYF

v_call: TRBV4-3
j_call: TRBJ1-6
cdr3_aa: CASSQAAGDSPLHF

v_call: TRBV7-6
j_call: TRBJ1-2
cdr3_aa: CASSPGTNYGYTF

v_call: TRBV7-9
j_call: TRBJ2-7
cdr3_aa: CASSLGTRSYEQYF

v_call: TRBV29-1
j_call: TRBJ2-7
cdr3_aa: CSVEGETYEQYF

v_call: TRBV7-6
j_call: TRBJ2-2
cdr3_aa: CASSHTRLGQGTGELFF

v_call: TRBV19
j_call: TRBJ2-7
cdr3_aa: CASSTTRGWYYEQYF

v_call: TRBV28
j_call: TRBJ1-2
cdr3_aa: CASSLWNGNYGYTF

v_call: TRBV7-9
j_call: TRBJ2-7
cdr3_aa: CASSLYIGYEQYF

v_call: TRBV10-2
j_call: TRBJ2-7
cdr3_aa: CASSESMGPYEQYF

v_call: TRBV5-1
j_call: TRBJ2-2
cdr3_aa: CASSLVQNSGELFF

v_call: TRBV20-1
j_call: TRBJ2-7
cdr3_aa: CSAREGGYEQYF

v_call: TRBV19
j_call: TRBJ2-1
cdr3_aa: CASSPWQGQDNEQFF

v_call: TRBV30
j_call: TRBJ2-1
cdr3_aa: CAWSTGISIDEQFF

v_call: TRBV27
j_call: TRBJ2-5
cdr3_aa: CASSLRLGETQYF

v_call: TRBV4-1
j_call: TRBJ2-5
cdr3_aa: CASSHPGLAGVEETQYF

v_call: TRBV20-1
j_call: TRBJ2-1
cdr3_aa: CSARTVSSYNEQFF

v_call: TRBV27
j_call: TRBJ1-2
cdr3_aa: CAARGGGLGYTF

v_call: TRBV27
j_call: TRBJ2-1
cdr3_aa: CASSSSPYPYNEQFF

v_call: TRBV6-2/TRBV6-3
j_call: TRBJ2-1
cdr3_aa: CASSYQREQFF

v_call: TRBV27
j_call: TRBJ2-1
cdr3_aa: CASKLAGAYNEQFF

v_call: TRBV6-4
j_call: TRBJ2-6
cdr3_aa: CASSDGQGANVLTF

v_call: TRBV28
j_call: TRBJ2-3
cdr3_aa: CASSSPGQGAEDTQYF

v_call: TRBV29-1
j_call: TRBJ1-2
cdr3_aa: CSVEVPGEGGYTF

v_call: TRBV7-9
j_call: TRBJ2-2
cdr3_aa: CASSLGGLATNTGELFF

v_call: TRBV7-2
j_call: TRBJ2-1
cdr3_aa: CASSLGQGLYEQFF

v_call: TRBV6-2/TRBV6-3
j_call: TRBJ2-1
cdr3_aa: CASSFGISPYNEQFF

v_call: TRBV12-3/TRBV12-4
j_call: TRBJ2-2
cdr3_aa: CASSIDRFTNTGELFF

v_call: TRBV3-1
j_call: TRBJ2-1
cdr3_aa: CASSPRQGVHEQFF

v_call: TRBV7-9
j_call: TRBJ2-7
cdr3_aa: CASSFDPVGYEQYF

v_call: TRBV28
j_call: TRBJ2-7
cdr3_aa: CASSSDSIQGYEQYF

v_call: TRBV29-1
j_call: TRBJ2-7
cdr3_aa: CSVESASGFYEQYF

v_call: TRBV29-1
j_call: TRBJ2-7
cdr3_aa: CSGQGSSYEQYF

v_call: TRBV27
j_call: TRBJ2-7
cdr3_aa: CASSLSTGGPYEQYF

v_call: TRBV20-1
j_call: TRBJ2-5
cdr3_aa: CSAAAGGLGETQYF

v_call: TRBV7-9
j_call: TRBJ2-7
cdr3_aa: CASSSAGQGSYEQYF

v_call: TRBV10-1
j_call: TRBJ2-7
cdr3_aa: CASSETEINEQYF

v_call: TRBV15
j_call: TRBJ1-1
cdr3_aa: CATSRDFGGGTEAFF

v_call: TRBV14
j_call: TRBJ2-3
cdr3_aa: CASSQEWATVTDTQYF

v_call: TRBV5-1
j_call: TRBJ2-7
cdr3_aa: CASSSRDRVYEQYF

v_call: TRBV6-1
j_call: TRBJ2-1
cdr3_aa: CASATGFNEQFF

v_call: TRBV12-3/TRBV12-4
j_call: TRBJ2-7
cdr3_aa: CASSPGTVGEQYF

v_call: TRBV7-2
j_call: TRBJ2-1
cdr3_aa: CASSLAAASSYNEQFF

v_call: TRBV4-1
j_call: TRBJ2-7
cdr3_aa: CASSQGVMKGPYEQYF

v_call: TRBV29-1
j_call: TRBJ2-2
cdr3_aa: CSVWSRENTGELFF

v_call: TRBV6-5
j_call: TRBJ1-1
cdr3_aa: CASSYPLTEAFF

v_call: TRBV7-9
j_call: TRBJ2-7
cdr3_aa: CASTPARGNEQYF

v_call: TRBV21-1
j_call: TRBJ1-1
cdr3_aa: CASSSATQGENTEAFF

v_call: TRBV7-6
j_call: TRBJ2-1
cdr3_aa: CASSLSSLISYNEQFF

v_call: TRBV5-1
j_call: TRBJ2-5
cdr3_aa: CASSLAGLYETQYF

v_call: TRBV14
j_call: TRBJ2-3
cdr3_aa: CASSFSGLAGTTDTQYF